The 9 T cell receptor beta chains reported below all come from one sample, sequenced in a study of beta chain features in type 1 diabetes. The study, taken as a whole, reports: A moderate, significant TCRB CDR3 shortening appeared in type 1 diabetes across four CD4+ subsets.

Expressed TCRB transcripts were sequenced because the isolated RNA had all been reverse transcribed beforehand. Here immunoSEQ multiplex PCR was the method, and the copy in TCRdb shows in-frame clones only, minus some. The data show a few hundred thousand clones, roughly 9.8% seen once. These TCRs are of unknown antigen specificity. Input material: central memory CD4+ T cells from blood. All receptors derive from a man aged 25 to 40 with type 1 diabetes.

The chain links TRBV28 to TRBJ2-6, with D unclear. This CDR3 spans 18 amino acids. V was trimmed by 10 bases and J by 2 bases, leaving 24 bases between them. Germline V gene lookup returns CDR1 MDHEN and CDR2 SYDVKM. The CDR3 sequence: CATKGQTSVSAGANVLTF. CDR3 bases: TGTGCCACCAAAGGCCAGACGTCAGTATCCGCTGGGGCCAACGTCCTGACTTTC.

Only a few counts were recorded for this clone. The chain recombines TRBV19 with TRBJ1-1; D may be TRBD1 (6 bases). V lost 6 bases and J 0 bases, leaving 14 bases between the germline ends. The V gene's germline CDR1 is LNHDA and CDR2 SQIVND (reference sequence). CDR3 length equals 15 residues. Written as DNA, the CDR3 is TGTGCCAGTAGCACGAATGACAGGTTGAACACTGAAGCTTTCTTT. Protein: CASSTNDRLNTEAFF.

This clone has a handful of counts. CDR3 DNA: TGTGCCAGCAGCTTTAAGGGGAATTCGGGCAATCAGCCCCAGCATTTT. Amino acids: CASSFKGNSGNQPQHF. J is TRBJ1-5 and V is TRBV7-2, with D possibly being TRBD1 (5 bases). Between the trimmed V and J ends, which lost 3 bases and 2 bases, there was a span of 14 bases. The CDR3 loop spans 16 amino acids. Germline V gene lookup returns CDR1 SGHTA and CDR2 FQGNSA.

The V call is TRBV5-4, the J call TRBJ2-2; TRBD2 matches at 7 bases. V gave up 3 bases and J gave up 8 bases; unmatched junction bases: 13. Germline CDR1 reads SGHNT; CDR2 reads YYREEE (reference sequence). This CDR3 has 16 residues. DNA of the CDR3: TGTGCCAGCAGCTCTGATGGCGGGAGTATAATTGGGGAGCTGTTTTTT. As protein: CASSSDGGSIIGELFF.

This clone was observed a handful of times. V gene TRBV5-1 combines with J gene TRBJ2-7; D remains ambiguous. Trimming cost V 1 base and J 5 bases, with 10 bases left between them. The CDR3 has 13 amino acids. Germline assignment: CDR1 SGHRS and CDR2 YFSETQ. This chain's CDR3 is CASSLFPADEQYF. In nucleotides, the CDR3 is TGCGCCAGCAGCTTGTTCCCGGCCGACGAGCAGTACTTC.

This clone came up a few times. This chain uses TRBV9 with TRBJ2-5, with a possible D match to TRBD2 (5 bases). The J call could be wrong; TRBJ2-7 is a better fit for the DNA end. In germline, CDR1 is SGDLS, CDR2 YYNGEE. This CDR3 contains 15 residues. The CDR3 bases are TGTGCCAGCAGCGTAGAGTGGAGAGGGACCTACGAGCAGTACTTC. Amino acid sequence: CASSVEWRGTYEQYF.

This clone was detected only a few times. V gene TRBV5-1 combines with J gene TRBJ2-3, with 9 bases fitting TRBD2. This CDR3 region has 16 residues. The germline V gene encodes CDR1 SGHRS and CDR2 YFSETQ. Germline trimming cut 2 bases from V and 2 bases from J; bases unmatched to any gene: 6. The CDR3 spells CASSFRSGSPTDTQYF. The CDR3 region has the DNA TGCGCCAGCAGCTTCCGTAGCGGGAGCCCCACAGATACGCAGTATTTT.

This clone has only a few counts. The chain is built from TRBV21-1 and TRBJ2-1; the D call in the table, TRBD2, was not verified against the DNA. TRBV21-1 corresponds to a pseudogene. The CDR3 covers 18 residues. CDR3 amino acids: CASGVSGRIFMADNEQFF. In nucleotides, the CDR3 is TGTGCCAGCGGGGTGAGCGGGAGAATCTTTATGGCCGACAATGAGCAGTTCTTC.

Turning to this clone: An end of the junction differs from the germline gene, which may be a read error. The chain joins TRBV5-4 to TRBJ2-5; D unresolved. CDR1 is SGHNT and CDR2 is YYREEE in the germline V gene (reference sequence). The CDR3 has 14 amino acids. The CDR3, as DNA: TGCGCCAGCAGCCCACGGACGCTGGGGGAGACCCAGTACTTC. It codes for CASSPRTLGETQYF.